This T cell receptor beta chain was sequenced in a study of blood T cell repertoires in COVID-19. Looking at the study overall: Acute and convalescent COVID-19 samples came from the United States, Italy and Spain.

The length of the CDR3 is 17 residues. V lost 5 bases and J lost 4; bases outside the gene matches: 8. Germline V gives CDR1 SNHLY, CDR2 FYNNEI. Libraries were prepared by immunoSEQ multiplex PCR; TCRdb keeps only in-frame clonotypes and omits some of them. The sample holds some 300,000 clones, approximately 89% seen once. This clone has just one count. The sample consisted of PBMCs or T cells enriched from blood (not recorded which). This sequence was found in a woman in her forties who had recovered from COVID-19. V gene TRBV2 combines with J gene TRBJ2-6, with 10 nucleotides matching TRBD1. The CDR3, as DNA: TGTGCCAGCAGTTTCGACAGGGGGCTTGGCGGGGCCAACGTCCTGACTTTC. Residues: CASSFDRGLGGANVLTF.